What follows describes a single T cell receptor (beta chain). Assay used: immunoSEQ multiplex PCR; TCRdb lists only in-frame clones, some missing. Among about 110,000 clones listed, 76% were seen once. V was pared by 7 bases and J by 1 base, with 15 bases between. This CDR3 has 14 residues. Germline V gene sequence: CDR1 SQVTM, CDR2 ANQGSEA. The sample comes from a study of blood T cell repertoires in COVID-19. About the study: From T cells, B-cell-depleted T cells, or PBMCs came the material, which was cDNA or gDNA.

This chain links TRBV29-1 with TRBJ2-3, with TRBD2 as a possible D gene (5 bases). The clonotype was recovered from a woman aged 80 or older with acute or convalescent COVID-19. The sequenced sample consisted of peripheral blood. The CDR3 reads CSAAGGRGTDTQYF. CDR3 bases: TGCAGCGCGGCTGGAGGTCGGGGCACAGATACGCAGTATTTT.